This entry describes one TCR beta chain. Its specificity is unknown. CDR3 length: 14 residues. Germline V lookup: CDR1 MNHEY, CDR2 SMNVEV (reference sequence). The V and J ends lost 4 bases and 7 bases respectively, with 11 bases between them. These data originate in a study of T cell responses to AZD1222 COVID-19 vaccine. Study-level results: Targeting of unmutated variant regions was reportedly seen in nearly half of spike-specific TCRs. Seropositivity was recorded at baseline in only a handful of AZD1222 recipients. White British people made up most donors, females outnumbered males, and clonal diversity was possibly underestimated.

The data were produced by immunoSEQ multiplex PCR, yet TCRdb's version contains in-frame clones alone and is incomplete. The table records approximately 70,000 clones, 65% to 90% of them present only once. The chain recombines TRBV27 with TRBJ1-6, with D hard to call. The clonotype comes from an adult in good health. The specimen comprised peripheral blood, sampled on day 0 of AZD1222 vaccination. DNA for the CDR3: TGTGCCAGCAGTTATAGGACGACGAATTCACCCCTCCACTTT. Translated: CASSYRTTNSPLHF.